There are a few counts of the clone carrying this TCR beta chain. From the PCR reads, TCRdb called clonotypes with MiXCR, one entry per CDR3 protein. The sample lists more than 9,500 distinct CDR3 sequences, approximately 54% occurring once. This sample was taken from a study of CD4 and CD8 cells across lung adenocarcinoma regions. Germline assignment: CDR1 MNHNS and CDR2 SASEGT. V dropped 7 bases and J dropped 0; count of bases not matched to a gene: 8. The CDR3 totals 15 residues. Localized lung adenocarcinoma, a non-small cell lung cancer, affected the donors. The chain has TRBV6-1 and TRBJ1-2; 7 bases agree with TRBD1. The sequence came from a female donor with lung adenocarcinoma. The CD4 and CD8 labels of this study may be unreliable. The sequencing sample was made of CD8+ T cells from the margin of a lung tumor. The CDR3 DNA is TGTGCCAGCAACACCGGGACAGCCACTAACTATGGCTACACCTTC. As protein: CASNTGTATNYGYTF.